The next 7 T cell receptor beta chains were all read from a single sample in a study of CD8+CD57+ T cells in acquired aplastic anemia. Patients selected for sequencing had displayed CD8+CD57+ cell expansion by flow cytometry. Genomic DNA, the template, was used for profiling of the TCR beta VDJ and CDR3. TCRdb redid the calling of the reads with MiXCR, one entry per CDR3 protein. The sample consists of approximately 150,000 distinct CDR3 sequences, around 75% of them appearing once. Input material: sorted CD4+, CD8+, or CD8+CD57+ T cells (not recorded which) from PBMCs. The receptor set was obtained from a human donor with aplastic anemia.

V is TRBV2 and J is TRBJ1-2, with D unresolved. Looked up from germline, CDR1 is SNHLY and CDR2 is FYNNEI. The ends were cut back, 5 bases at V and 0 bases at J, with 13 bases in the middle. The CDR3 sequence is 15 residues long. CDR3 sequence reads: CASSRFRETNYGYTF. The DNA of the CDR3 is TGTGCCAGCAGTCGCTTTAGGGAGACTAACTATGGCTACACCTTC.

This clonotype showed up many times. The chain joins TRBV12-3 or TRBV12-4 to TRBJ1-1; no clear D gene. There are 12 residues in the CDR3. V lost 6 bases, J lost 6 bases, and 11 bases lay in between. The CDR3 coding sequence is TGTGCCAGCAGGATAGGGCTGCCTGAAGCTTTCTTT. Translating it yields CASRIGLPEAFF.

This clonotype was found a few times. J is TRBJ2-7 and V is TRBV5-1; maybe TRBD2 (8 bases). V shed 3 bases and J shed 7 bases, with 17 bases lying between them. Germline CDR1 is SGHRS and CDR2 is YFSETQ. This CDR3 contains 14 residues. As DNA, the CDR3 is TGCGCCAGCAGCTCGGGACTAGAGACAGGGGAGCAGTACTTC. Translation gives CASSSGLETGEQYF.

The genes are TRBV24-1 and TRBJ2-7; weak D call: TRBD2 (5 bases). Trimming stripped 2 bases from V and 3 bases from J, with 16 bases between. Germline V gene lookup returns CDR1 KGHDR and CDR2 SFDVKD. There are 16 residues in the CDR3. The CDR3 spells CATSDSPPGGYYEQYF. CDR3 nucleotides: TGTGCCACCAGTGATTCCCCCCCCGGAGGCTACTACGAGCAGTACTTC.

This clonotype was counted only a few times. In DNA, the CDR3 is TGCAGTATCTCCCGGGCTGGTGACACCGGGGAGCTGTTTTTT. It yields the protein CSISRAGDTGELFF. The rearrangement joins TRBV20-1 to TRBJ2-2; no clear D gene. Trimming shortened V by 8 bases and J by 3 bases, and 16 bases separated the two germline ends. CDR1 DFQATT and CDR2 SNEGSKA come from the germline V gene (reference sequence). The CDR3 extends over 14 amino acids.

The chain recombines TRBV2 with TRBJ1-4; no reliable D call. The CDR3 runs 13 residues. Trimming stripped 4 bases from V and 7 bases from J, with 10 bases between. CDR1 is SNHLY and CDR2 is FYNNEI in the germline V gene. The CDR3, as DNA: TGTGCCAGCAGTGGGGGTCTGGGTGAAAAACTGTTTTTT. As protein: CASSGGLGEKLFF. Variable domain in full (rest from reference TRBV2 and TRBJ1-4): EPEVTQTPSHQVTQMGQEVILRCVPISNHLYFYWYRQILGQKVEFLVSFYNNEISEKSEIFDDQFSVERPDGSNFTLKIRSTKLEDSAMYFCASSGGLGEKLFFGSGTQLSVL.

The V and J genes are TRBV7-6 and TRBJ1-6; maybe TRBD1 (6 bases). CDR1 SGHVS and CDR2 FNYEAQ come from the germline V gene. V was trimmed by 0 bases and J by 10 bases, leaving 16 bases between them. The CDR3 is made up of 16 amino acids. The chain's CDR3 is CASSLAGRGRGSPLHF. The CDR3 nucleotides read TGTGCCAGCAGCTTAGCGGGCAGGGGAAGGGGATCACCCCTCCACTTT.